Following are 27 T cell receptor beta chains from one sample sequenced in a study of cytomegalovirus exposure and HLA in healthy donors. Researchers ran the PCR with 60 Vbeta and 13 Jbeta primers. Method: immunoSEQ multiplex PCR; TCRdb's copy keeps in-frame clones and lacks some. The table has around 200,000 clones, roughly four fifths seen once. The sequenced sample consisted of PBMCs. Receptors were obtained from a man aged 50-60 years in good health and CMV-seronegative.

The chain recombines TRBV7-9 with TRBJ2-3; D is ambiguous. V was clipped by 7 bases and J by 4 bases, with 21 bases between them. The CDR3 extends over 16 amino acids. CDR1 and CDR2 (germline): SEHNR, FQNEAQ (reference sequence). The CDR3 region has the DNA TGTGCCAGCACCCCCCTAGGTCTTACCCCCCCAGATACGCAGTATTTT. Protein: CASTPLGLTPPDTQYF.

This chain joins TRBV5-6 and TRBJ2-7; D is unclear. The CDR3 is 12 amino acids. CDR1 and CDR2 (germline): SGHDT, YYEEEE. Trimming cost V 2 bases and J 6 bases, with 9 bases left between them. The CDR3 loop is CASSFSRAEQYF. The CDR3 coding sequence is TGTGCCAGCAGCTTTTCTAGAGCCGAGCAGTACTTC.

This chain uses TRBV19 with TRBJ2-6; D unclear. CDR1 is LNHDA, CDR2 SQIVND, per germline (reference sequence). CDR3 length: 15 amino acids. Between the trimmed V and J ends, which lost 10 bases and 0 bases, there was a span of 13 bases. The CDR3 DNA reads as TGTGCCACTCTCGAGCCCGGCTCTGGGGCCAACGTCCTGACTTTC. It is translated as CATLEPGSGANVLTF.

The chain recombines TRBV10-2 with TRBJ1-2; D gene ambiguous. This CDR3 comprises 16 residues. V dropped 6 bases and J dropped 1 base, with 18 bases sitting between them. Per germline, CDR1 WSHSY and CDR2 SAAADI. The CDR3: CASRWVVQQVNYGYTF. DNA for the CDR3: TGCGCCAGCAGGTGGGTTGTACAGCAGGTTAACTATGGCTACACCTTC.

The CDR3 is CSAGRGSDEQFF. In nucleotides, the CDR3 is TGCAGCGCCGGTCGGGGTTCGGATGAGCAGTTCTTC. The chain links TRBV29-1 to TRBJ2-1; TRBD2 might be the D (5 bases). With 7 bases removed from V and 8 bases from J, the gap between germline ends came to 15 bases. Germline V gene data show CDR1 as SQVTM and CDR2 as ANQGSEA. The CDR3 has 12 amino acids.

This clone was detected a few times. The chain uses TRBV29-1 and TRBJ2-7, with 9 bases fitting TRBD1. Per germline, CDR1 SQVTM and CDR2 ANQGSEA. V lost 6 bases, J lost 0 bases, and 6 bases stayed unmatched. This CDR3 is 14 amino acids long. The CDR3 DNA is TGCAGCGTGATGGACAGGGGACGCTCCTACGAGCAGTACTTC. This encodes CSVMDRGRSYEQYF.

This sequence joins TRBV15 and TRBJ2-7, with 8 bases lining up with TRBD2. Per germline, CDR1 LNHNV and CDR2 YYDKDF (reference sequence). The V and J ends lost 7 bases and 0 bases, in that order; junction bases with no gene match: 8. This CDR3 has 15 amino acids. The CDR3 here is CATTKERGSSYEQYF. The DNA for the CDR3 is TGTGCCACCACCAAGGAGCGGGGGAGCTCCTACGAGCAGTACTTC.

The chain links TRBV28 to TRBJ2-6; 8 nucleotides agree with TRBD1. Looked up from germline, CDR1 is MDHEN and CDR2 is SYDVKM. V was pared by 1 base and J by 2 bases, with 4 bases of the junction left unmatched. The CDR3 is 17 residues long. The CDR3 loop reads CASSLFAQGAGANVLTF. CDR3 nucleotides: TGTGCCAGCAGTTTATTCGCACAGGGGGCTGGGGCCAACGTCCTGACTTTC. The full variable domain, its missing parts supplied by reference TRBV28 and TRBJ2-6, is DVKVTQSSRYLVKRTGEKVFLECVQDMDHENMFWYRQDPGLGLRLIYFSYDVKMKEKGDIPEGYSVSREKKERFSLILESASTNQTSMYLCASSLFAQGAGANVLTFGAGSRLTVL.

The rearrangement links TRBV4-3 to TRBJ2-5, with D possibly matching TRBD2 (6 bases). Per germline, CDR1 LGHNA and CDR2 YSLEER. Trimming took 4 bases from V and 3 from J, leaving 15 bases between them. There are 15 residues in the CDR3. CDR3 sequence: CASSRGSRGKETQYF. CDR3 coding DNA: TGCGCCAGCAGCCGAGGCTCGCGGGGTAAAGAGACCCAGTACTTC.

The chain is built from TRBV30 and TRBJ1-2, with TRBD1 matching 7 bases. The CDR3 has 12 amino acids. The V gene end was trimmed by 8 bases and the J gene end by 0 bases; junction bases not matched to a gene: 3. The V gene's germline CDR1 is GTSNPN and CDR2 SVGIG (reference sequence). As DNA, the CDR3 is TGTGCCGGGGGACAGCCTAACTATGGCTACACCTTC. Protein sequence: CAGGQPNYGYTF.

The chain employs TRBV6-6 and TRBJ2-1; tentative D call: TRBD2 (5 bases). V was trimmed by 6 bases and J by 2 bases, leaving 14 bases between them. The CDR3 consists of 15 residues. The germline gives CDR1 MNHNY, CDR2 SVGAGI (reference sequence). The CDR3 coding sequence is TGTGCCAGCAGCCCCCGGACGGGGACCTACAATGAGCAGTTCTTC. Translation gives CASSPRTGTYNEQFF.

The sample holds a few counts of this clone. V and J are TRBV6-5 and TRBJ1-1; 10 bases fit TRBD1. V was clipped by 5 bases and J by 5 bases; unmatched bases: 5. The germline V gene encodes CDR1 MNHEY and CDR2 SVGAGI. The CDR3 is made up of 14 amino acids. The CDR3 nucleotides are TGTGCCAGCAGTCTGGACAGGGGGGGAACTGAAGCTTTCTTT. Its translation: CASSLDRGGTEAFF.

This chain connects TRBV9 to TRBJ1-1; the D gene is possibly TRBD1 (5 bases). CDR3 length equals 15 residues. Germline V lookup: CDR1 SGDLS, CDR2 YYNGEE. Trimming cost V 3 bases and J 1 base, with 13 bases left between them. This CDR3 is CASSEHRIPNTEAFF. The CDR3 DNA sequence: TGTGCCAGCAGCGAACACAGGATTCCGAACACTGAAGCTTTCTTT.

The gene calls are TRBV5-1 and TRBJ2-2, with 11 positions matching TRBD1. The junction had 6 bases not matched to a gene; V was cut back by 4 bases and J by 4 bases. Germline CDR1 is SGHRS and CDR2 is YFSETQ. This CDR3 is 16 amino acids long. CDR3: CASSPPGQGVTGELFF. The CDR3, as DNA: TGCGCCAGCAGCCCACCGGGACAGGGGGTCACCGGGGAGCTGTTTTTT.

J is TRBJ1-3 and V is TRBV19; 8 bases fit TRBD1. The CDR3 contains 17 residues. V lost 6 bases to trimming and J lost 3 bases; unmatched junction nucleotides: 13. CDR1 and CDR2 (germline): LNHDA, SQIVND (reference sequence). The CDR3 nucleotides are TGTGCCAGTAGCACCCGACAGGGGACGTCTTTTGGAAACACCATATATTTT. Protein: CASSTRQGTSFGNTIYF.

V and J are TRBV7-8 and TRBJ1-2; D ambiguous. Trimming took 3 bases from V and 12 from J, leaving 23 bases between them. CDR3 length: 15 residues. Germline-derived CDR1 and CDR2 are SGHVS and FQNEAQ. CDR3 loop: CASSFSRALGTTHTF. CDR3 DNA: TGTGCCAGCAGCTTCTCTAGAGCACTAGGCACTACTCACACCTTC.

The V gene is TRBV2, the J gene TRBJ1-4, with D tentatively TRBD1 (6 bases). Between the trimmed V and J ends, which lost 4 bases and 7 bases, there was a span of 22 bases. The CDR3 has 17 amino acids. The germline CDR1 and CDR2 sequences are SNHLY and FYNNEI. This chain's CDR3 is CASSVRQGLGQGEKLFF. The CDR3 DNA reads TGTGCCAGCAGTGTTAGGCAGGGGTTGGGCCAGGGTGAAAAACTGTTTTTT.

The J gene is TRBJ1-5, the V gene TRBV7-2; D gene ambiguous. This CDR3 is 14 amino acids long. Germline CDR1 is SGHTA and CDR2 is FQGNSA. With 1 base removed from V and 2 bases from J, the gap between germline ends came to 6 bases. CDR3 DNA: TGTGCCAGCAGCTTAGGACGGGGCAATCAGCCCCAGCATTTT. It yields the protein CASSLGRGNQPQHF. Combining the CDR3 with reference TRBV7-2 and TRBJ1-5 gives the whole variable domain GAGVSQSPSNKVTEKGKDVELRCDPISGHTALYWYRQSLGQGLEFLIYFQGNSAPDKSGLPSDRFSAERTGGSVSTLTIQRTQQEDSAVYLCASSLGRGNQPQHFGDGTRLSIL.

The V and J genes are TRBV7-6 and TRBJ2-3; 11 nucleotides align to TRBD2. The CDR3 is made up of 15 amino acids. Germline V gene sequence: CDR1 SGHVS, CDR2 FNYEAQ. V was clipped by 5 bases and J by 3 bases; unmatched bases: 4. CDR3 loop: CASSPGTSGTDTQYF. DNA for the CDR3: TGTGCCAGCAGCCCCGGGACTAGCGGAACAGATACGCAGTATTTT. Filled out from reference TRBV7-6 and TRBJ2-3, the complete variable domain reads GAGVSQSPRYKVTKRGQDVALRCDPISGHVSLYWYRQALGQGPEFLTYFNYEAQQDKSGLPNDRFSAERPEGSISTLTIQRTEQRDSAMYRCASSPGTSGTDTQYFGPGTRLTVL.

The chain is built from TRBV7-8 and TRBJ1-4; D might be TRBD1 (5 bases). The CDR3 consists of 15 residues. Germline lookup yields CDR1 SGHVS and CDR2 FQNEAQ. Trimming took off 5 bases at V and 3 bases at J, with 13 bases between the two ends. CDR3 in DNA: TGTGCCAGCAGCCCAGGGCTGGTGGCTAATGAAAAACTGTTTTTT. Amino acid sequence: CASSPGLVANEKLFF.

The chain uses TRBV21-1 and TRBJ1-5; TRBD1 is the table's D call and was not checked against the DNA. TRBV21-1 is annotated as a pseudogene. This CDR3 contains 15 residues. The CDR3 region is CASSKGQGSNQPQHF. CDR3 in DNA: TGTGCCAGCAGCAAGGGACAGGGAAGCAATCAGCCCCAGCATTTT.

The rearrangement links TRBV7-2 to TRBJ2-3, with TRBD2 identical over 11 bases. The V gene end was trimmed by 3 bases and the J gene end by 5 bases; junction bases not matched to a gene: 4. The CDR3 spans 15 residues. Germline values: CDR1 SGHTA, CDR2 FQGNSA. The CDR3 is CASSLTSGKGDTQYF. The CDR3 DNA reads as TGTGCCAGCAGCTTGACTAGCGGGAAGGGAGATACGCAGTATTTT.

The rearrangement joins TRBV14 to TRBJ1-3, with D unclear. The CDR3 length is 15 residues. Trimming pared 1 base from V and 0 bases from J, leaving 7 bases between. Germline CDR1 SGHDN, CDR2 FVKESK. The CDR3 DNA reads TGTGCCAGCAGCCAAGTGACATTCTCTGGAAACACCATATATTTT. Protein product: CASSQVTFSGNTIYF. Full variable domain (remainder filled in from reference TRBV14 and TRBJ1-3): EAGVTQFPSHSVIEKGQTVTLRCDPISGHDNLYWYRRVMGKEIKFLLHFVKESKQDESGMPNNRFLAERTGGTYSTLKVQPAELEDSGVYFCASSQVTFSGNTIYFGEGSWLTVV.

A word on this clone: A read error may account for a junction end that differs from germline. J is TRBJ1-2 and V is TRBV7-9; D not resolved. Germline CDR1 is SEHNR and CDR2 is FQNEAQ (reference sequence). The CDR3 has 12 residues. CDR3 bases: TGTTCCAGCAGCTTGGGCTACTATGGCTACACCTTC. It specifies CSSSLGYYGYTF.

The chain combines TRBV9 with TRBJ2-5, with D perhaps TRBD2 (7 bases). CDR1 and CDR2 from the germline V gene are SGDLS and YYNGEE. V lost 4 bases and J 4 bases, leaving 23 bases between the germline ends. The CDR3 is made up of 17 amino acids. CDR3 DNA: TGTGCCAGCAGCCTCTCCGGGGGACTAAGGGGGAGAGAGACCCAGTACTTC. Translating it yields CASSLSGGLRGRETQYF.

For this clone: The germline gene is not matched at one end of the junction; a read error may be the cause. V gene TRBV7-9 combines with J gene TRBJ2-7; D call uncertain. The CDR3 has 12 amino acids. CDR1 is SEHNR and CDR2 is FQNEAQ in the germline V gene (reference sequence). The CDR3 DNA sequence: TGTTCCAGCACCCTGTTTTCGGGCGAGCAGTACTTC. Amino acid sequence: CSSTLFSGEQYF.

This clone showed up just once. The chain is built from TRBV11-3 and TRBJ2-3, with 14 bases that match TRBD2. CDR1 is SGHNT and CDR2 is YENEEA in the germline V gene. This CDR3 has 16 residues. V gave up 4 bases and J gave up 4 bases; unmatched junction bases: 4. The CDR3 region is CASSSPTSGGADTQYF. In DNA form, the CDR3 reads TGTGCCAGCAGCTCACCGACTAGCGGGGGGGCAGATACGCAGTATTTT.